Listed below are T cell receptor beta chains from one sample, sequenced in a study of blood T cell repertoires in COVID-19. TCRdb keeps only in-frame clones here, not all; method: immunoSEQ multiplex PCR. The top ten clones hold around 4.1% of a sample with fewer than 150,000 clones, more than 70% of them seen once. The material sequenced was peripheral blood. These receptors all stem from a human donor in a cohort sampled during active COVID-19. The CDR3 runs from the conserved cysteine through the conserved F or W. The order of the fields is V gene, J gene, D gene, clone size, CDR3 protein, CDR3 DNA. D genes are given only for firm matches. Only part of the rows carry a size: once, few, many, or a class if the clone is expanded.

TRBV7-6	TRBJ2-5	.	.	CASSSDGPMYQETQYF	TGTGCCAGCAGCTCCGATGGGCCGATGTACCAAGAGACCCAGTACTTC
TRBV15	TRBJ1-6	.	.	CATSTGDSPLHF	TGTGCCACCAGCACAGGGGATTCACCCCTCCACTTT
TRBV15	TRBJ1-1	.	.	CATSRRTAQRAFF	TGTGCCACCAGCAGGAGGACAGCCCAGCGGGCTTTCTTT
TRBV6-5	TRBJ1-1	TRBD1	few	CASNDRGKAEAFF	TGTGCCAGCAACGACAGGGGAAAGGCTGAAGCTTTCTTT
TRBV25-1	TRBJ2-4	TRBD1	.	CASSSTGEAGAKNIQYF	TGTGCCAGCAGTTCGACAGGGGAAGCAGGGGCCAAAAACATTCAGTACTTC
TRBV7-8	TRBJ2-7	TRBD2	.	CASSLGSGGYEQYF	TGTGCCAGCAGCTTAGGAAGCGGGGGGTACGAGCAGTACTTC
TRBV7-3	TRBJ2-2	.	few	CASSPTPGTGELFF	TGTGCCAGCAGCCCAACCCCGGGGACCGGGGAGCTGTTTTTT
TRBV30	TRBJ2-6	TRBD1	.	CAWSVGGTGVSGANVLTF	TGTGCCTGGAGTGTGGGGGGGACAGGGGTCTCTGGGGCCAACGTCCTGACTTTC
TRBV6-5	TRBJ2-5	.	.	CATGGGPKETQYF	TGTGCCACCGGTGGAGGGCCTAAGGAGACCCAGTACTTC
TRBV9	TRBJ1-1	TRBD1	.	CASSVVALGTGTTEAFF	TGTGCCAGCAGCGTAGTAGCCTTGGGGACAGGGACCACTGAAGCTTTCTTT
TRBV29-1	TRBJ2-3	.	.	CSVDWGADTQYF	TGCAGCGTTGATTGGGGAGCAGATACGCAGTATTTT
TRBV11-2	TRBJ1-4	TRBD1	.	CASSLGRVGQGRANEKLFF	TGTGCCAGCAGCTTAGGACGGGTAGGACAGGGGAGAGCTAATGAAAAACTGTTTTTT
TRBV5-1	TRBJ1-1	.	.	CASSLTSGGNMNTEAFF	TGCGCCAGCAGCTTGACAAGCGGGGGAAATATGAACACTGAAGCTTTCTTT
TRBV3-1/TRBV3-2	TRBJ2-7	.	.	CASSPLGAFPYEQYF	TGTGCCAGCAGCCCCCTAGGGGCGTTCCCTTACGAGCAGTACTTC
TRBV20-1	TRBJ1-4	.	.	CSASVGSGNEKLFF	TGCAGTGCTAGTGTGGGTTCCGGGAATGAAAAACTGTTTTTT
TRBV20-1	TRBJ2-1	.	.	CSARENEQFF	TGCAGTGCTAGGGAGAATGAGCAGTTCTTC
TRBV3-1/TRBV3-2	TRBJ2-1	TRBD2	.	CASSHLAGGPYNEQFF	TGTGCCAGCAGCCATTTAGCGGGAGGGCCCTACAATGAGCAGTTCTTC
TRBV19	TRBJ1-4	.	once	CASSPDGRGLYEKLFF	TGTGCCAGTAGCCCCGATGGTCGGGGGTTATATGAAAAACTGTTTTTT
TRBV19	TRBJ2-2	.	few	CASSRAIGGELFF	TGTGCCAGTAGTAGGGCTATTGGCGGGGAGCTGTTTTTT
TRBV6-1	TRBJ1-6	TRBD1	.	CASSDPYRGRRNSPLHF	TGTGCCAGCAGTGACCCTTACAGGGGTAGGCGGAATTCACCCCTCCACTTT
TRBV28	TRBJ1-2	TRBD1	.	CASSGERTGGYTF	TGTGCCAGCAGTGGAGAACGGACAGGTGGCTACACCTTC
TRBV7-2	TRBJ2-7	TRBD2	.	CASSLKGLAGGLPYEQYF	TGTGCCAGCAGCTTAAAGGGACTAGCGGGGGGCCTGCCCTACGAGCAGTACTTC
TRBV2	TRBJ2-3	.	few	CASSEGLAGTDTQYF	TGTGCCAGCAGTGAAGGTTTAGCCGGCACAGATACGCAGTATTTT
TRBV19	TRBJ2-5	TRBD2	.	CASSTGGTQYF	TGTGCCAGTAGTACGGGGGGGACCCAGTACTTC
TRBV5-4	TRBJ1-1	TRBD1	.	CASSLTGGYTEAFF	TGTGCCAGCAGCCTTACAGGGGGGTACACTGAAGCTTTCTTT
TRBV7-3	TRBJ2-3	TRBD2	.	CASSPQRGLDTQYF	TGTGCCAGCAGCCCCCAGCGGGGTCTGGATACGCAGTATTTT
TRBV3-1/TRBV3-2	TRBJ2-7	.	.	CASSQDRGRGFEQYF	TGTGCCAGCAGCCAAGATCGGGGTAGAGGGTTCGAGCAGTACTTC
TRBV6-6	TRBJ1-1	TRBD1	.	CASLFDRVGWAFF	TGTGCCAGTCTTTTCGACAGGGTAGGGTGGGCTTTCTTT
TRBV18	TRBJ2-1	.	.	CASSSGLINEQFF	TGTGCCAGCTCGTCGGGACTCATCAATGAGCAGTTCTTC
TRBV11-3	TRBJ2-1	.	.	CASSLIGAIEQFF	TGTGCCAGCAGCTTAATAGGAGCCATAGAGCAGTTCTTC
TRBV20-1	TRBJ1-2	.	.	CSASGGGAFGYTF	TGCAGTGCTAGTGGGGGGGGCGCGTTTGGCTACACCTTC
TRBV6-1	TRBJ2-7	TRBD2	.	CASSEIGRGGEQYF	TGTGCCAGCAGTGAAATCGGGCGGGGGGGCGAGCAGTACTTC
TRBV6-1	TRBJ1-2	.	medium-sized	CASSESSEAPKGYTF	TGTGCCAGCAGTGAATCATCAGAGGCCCCTAAAGGCTACACCTTC
TRBV11-3	TRBJ2-1	.	.	CASSFGGVEQFF	TGTGCCAGCAGCTTCGGCGGCGTTGAGCAGTTCTTC
TRBV19	TRBJ1-5	TRBD1	.	CASSIIWGQGSDQPQHF	TGTGCCAGTAGTATAATATGGGGACAGGGTAGTGATCAGCCCCAGCATTTT
TRBV5-4	TRBJ1-5	.	.	CASSLPGQPQHF	TGTGCCAGCAGCTTGCCGGGTCAGCCCCAGCATTTT
TRBV3-1/TRBV3-2	TRBJ1-1	TRBD1	.	CASSPIRQGAEAFF	TGTGCCAGCAGCCCGATCCGACAGGGTGCTGAAGCTTTCTTT
TRBV30	TRBJ1-2	.	.	CAWSAGEDGYTF	TGTGCCTGGAGTGCGGGGGAGGACGGCTACACCTTC
TRBV2	TRBJ1-2	TRBD1	once	CASSPRGADGYTF	TGTGCCAGCAGCCCCAGGGGGGCGGATGGCTACACCTTC